The clone carrying this TCR beta chain was seen once. These data originate in a study of blood T cell repertoires in COVID-19. Study overall: Collection of acute and convalescent COVID-19 samples took place in the United States, Italy and Spain. In each case, the material was cDNA or gDNA derived from T cells, B-cell-depleted T cells, or PBMCs.

This table comes from immunoSEQ multiplex PCR, and its TCRdb copy is limited to in-frame clones, with some not included. The table lists almost 300,000 clones, more than 75% of them singletons, with over 1% in the top ten. The CDR3 is 12 residues long. Germline assignment: CDR1 MNHEY and CDR2 SVGEGT. V shed 0 bases and J shed 6 bases, with 3 bases lying between them. Sequencing was performed on peripheral blood. V usage is TRBV6-2 or TRBV6-3 and J usage is TRBJ1-5, with D uncertain. This receptor was identified in a man in his 70s with acute or convalescent COVID-19. CDR3 protein: CASSYSSQPQHF. CDR3 coding DNA: TGTGCCAGCAGTTACTCGAGTCAGCCCCAGCATTTT.